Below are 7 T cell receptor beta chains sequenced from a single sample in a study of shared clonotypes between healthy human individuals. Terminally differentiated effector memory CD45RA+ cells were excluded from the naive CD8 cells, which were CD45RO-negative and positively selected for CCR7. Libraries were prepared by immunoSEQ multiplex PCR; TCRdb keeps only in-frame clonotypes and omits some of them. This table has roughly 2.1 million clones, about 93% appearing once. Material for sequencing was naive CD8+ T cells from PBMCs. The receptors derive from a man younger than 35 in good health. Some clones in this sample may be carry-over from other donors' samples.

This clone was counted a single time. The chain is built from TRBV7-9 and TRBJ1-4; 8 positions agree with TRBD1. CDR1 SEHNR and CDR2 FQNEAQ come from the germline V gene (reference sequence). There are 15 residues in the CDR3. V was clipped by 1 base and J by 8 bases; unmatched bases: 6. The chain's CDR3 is CASSLVSQGDEKLFF. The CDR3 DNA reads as TGTGCCAGCAGCTTAGTTTCACAGGGGGACGAAAAACTGTTTTTT.

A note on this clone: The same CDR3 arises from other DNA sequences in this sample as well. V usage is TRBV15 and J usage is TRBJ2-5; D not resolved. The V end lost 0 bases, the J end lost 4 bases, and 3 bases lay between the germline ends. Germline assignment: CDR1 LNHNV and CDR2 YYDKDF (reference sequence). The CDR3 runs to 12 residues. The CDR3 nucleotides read TGTGCCACCAGCAGAGACAGAGAGACCCAGTACTTC. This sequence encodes CATSRDRETQYF.

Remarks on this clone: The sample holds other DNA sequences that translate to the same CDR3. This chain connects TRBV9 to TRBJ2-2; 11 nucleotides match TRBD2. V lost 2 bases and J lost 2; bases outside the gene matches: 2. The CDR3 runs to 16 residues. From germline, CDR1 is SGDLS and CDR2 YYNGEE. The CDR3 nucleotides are TGTGCCAGCAGCGTTCGACTAGCGGGAAACACCGGGGAGCTGTTTTTT. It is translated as CASSVRLAGNTGELFF.

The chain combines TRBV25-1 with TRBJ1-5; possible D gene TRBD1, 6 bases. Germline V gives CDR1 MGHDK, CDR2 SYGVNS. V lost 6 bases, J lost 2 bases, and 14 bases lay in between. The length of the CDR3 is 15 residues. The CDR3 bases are TGTGCCAGCAGCCCCCTGGGGGCCGGCAATCAGCCCCAGCATTTT. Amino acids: CASSPLGAGNQPQHF.

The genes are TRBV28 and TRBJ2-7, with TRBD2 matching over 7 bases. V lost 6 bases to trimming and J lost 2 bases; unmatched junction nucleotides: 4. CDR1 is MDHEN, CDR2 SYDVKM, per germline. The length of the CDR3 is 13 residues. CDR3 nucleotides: TGTGCCAGCAGGCCTAGCGGAACCTACGAGCAGTACTTC. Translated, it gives CASRPSGTYEQYF.

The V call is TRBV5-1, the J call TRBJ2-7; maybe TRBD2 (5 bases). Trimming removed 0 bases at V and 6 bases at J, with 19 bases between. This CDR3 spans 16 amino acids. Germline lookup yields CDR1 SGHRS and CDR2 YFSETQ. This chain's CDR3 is CASSLAGLPRASEQYF. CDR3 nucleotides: TGCGCCAGCAGCTTGGCCGGGCTTCCGAGGGCGAGCGAGCAGTACTTC.

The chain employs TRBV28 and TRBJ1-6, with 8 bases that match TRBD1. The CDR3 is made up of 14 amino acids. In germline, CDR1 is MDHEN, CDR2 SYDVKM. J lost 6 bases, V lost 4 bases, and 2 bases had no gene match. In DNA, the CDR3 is TGTGCCAGCAGTTGGACAGGGCGTAATTCACCCCTCCACTTT. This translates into CASSWTGRNSPLHF.